Listed here are 14 T cell receptor beta chains from one sample, sequenced in a study of T-cell reconstitution after alpha-beta-depleted transplantation in children. The library targeted TCRbeta and was prepared with unique molecular identifiers. Using its own MiXCR run on the PCR reads, TCRdb lists one record per CDR3 protein. The sample gives 330,000 or so distinct CDR3 sequences, over 9.5% of which show up once; roughly 7.1% is in the top ten. This specimen was PBMCs, taken before TCRalphabeta/CD19-depleted stem cell transplant. Receptors were obtained from a boy younger than two with acute myeloid leukemia, due to receive a stem cell transplant.

J is TRBJ2-7 and V is TRBV28, with D perhaps TRBD1 (5 bases). The germline CDR1 and CDR2 sequences are MDHEN and SYDVKM. The CDR3 has 15 amino acids. Trimming took 5 bases from V and 5 from J, leaving 19 bases between them. The CDR3 DNA reads TGTGCCAGCAGTGCCTGGGCAGGGTTGATCGACGAGCAGTACTTC. It codes for CASSAWAGLIDEQYF. The entire variable domain, with the rest obtained from reference TRBV28 and TRBJ2-7, is as follows: DVKVTQSSRYLVKRTGEKVFLECVQDMDHENMFWYRQDPGLGLRLIYFSYDVKMKEKGDIPEGYSVSREKKERFSLILESASTNQTSMYLCASSAWAGLIDEQYFGPGTRLTVT.

This clonotype was detected many times. The chain has TRBV7-3 and TRBJ2-7; TRBD2 matches 8 bases. The length of the CDR3 is 14 residues. Unmatched junction bases numbered 6, after V lost 4 bases and J lost 4 bases. Germline assignment: CDR1 SGHTA and CDR2 FQGTGA. The CDR3 DNA reads TGTGCCAGCAGCTCGGCGGGAGGAGGATACGAGCAGTACTTC. Its translation is CASSSAGGGYEQYF.

The chain is built from TRBV7-2 and TRBJ2-7; 8 positions match TRBD1. The V gene's germline CDR1 is SGHTA and CDR2 FQGNSA. The V and J ends lost 5 bases and 5 bases, in that order; junction bases with no gene match: 5. The CDR3 is made up of 13 amino acids. The CDR3 spells CASSGTGNNEQYF. The CDR3 coding sequence is TGTGCCAGCAGCGGGACAGGAAATAACGAGCAGTACTTC. Complete variable domain (other parts from reference TRBV7-2 and TRBJ2-7): GAGVSQSPSNKVTEKGKDVELRCDPISGHTALYWYRQSLGQGLEFLIYFQGNSAPDKSGLPSDRFSAERTGGSVSTLTIQRTQQEDSAVYLCASSGTGNNEQYFGPGTRLTVT.

This clonotype was recorded many times. This sequence joins TRBV5-1 and TRBJ2-7; TRBD2 aligns across 9 bases. The ends lost 0 bases at V and 1 base at J; junction bases unmatched: 5. The CDR3 has 16 amino acids. Germline-derived CDR1 and CDR2 are SGHRS and YFSETQ. CDR3 protein: CASSLVSGSKSYEQYF. CDR3 DNA: TGCGCCAGCAGCTTGGTTAGCGGGAGCAAATCCTACGAGCAGTACTTC. The whole variable domain, filled in from reference TRBV5-1 and TRBJ2-7, reads KAGVTQTPRYLIKTRGQQVTLSCSPISGHRSVSWYQQTPGQGLQFLFEYFSETQRNKGNFPGRFSGRQFSNSRSEMNVSTLELGDSALYLCASSLVSGSKSYEQYFGPGTRLTVT.

This clonotype was observed many times. This chain links TRBV5-1 with TRBJ2-3; 7 bases line up with TRBD1. V trimming: 4 bases; J trimming: 4 bases; junction bases outside the gene matches: 9. CDR1 is SGHRS and CDR2 is YFSETQ in the germline V gene. The CDR3 is 15 amino acids. The CDR3, as DNA: TGCGCCAGCAGCCCAGGACAGGTCCACCCAGATACGCAGTATTTT. Translated: CASSPGQVHPDTQYF.

This clonotype has ten or more counts. This chain links TRBV18 with TRBJ2-3, with D unclear. Germline V gives CDR1 KGHSH, CDR2 LQKENI. This CDR3 is 12 amino acids long. V gave up 2 bases and J gave up 9 bases, with 9 bases separating them. The CDR3 DNA is TGTGCCAGCTCACCAATCGGTCGGACGCAGTATTTT. Amino acid sequence: CASSPIGRTQYF.

This clonotype was seen repeatedly, ten times or more. The CDR3 DNA sequence: TGCAGTGCAAGGACTTGGTACACTGAAGCTTTCTTT. Amino acids: CSARTWYTEAFF. V and J are TRBV20-1 and TRBJ1-1; no definite D call. This CDR3 is 12 amino acids long. The V and J ends lost 6 bases and 3 bases respectively, with 11 bases between them. Per germline, CDR1 DFQATT and CDR2 SNEGSKA (reference sequence).

This clonotype has only a few counts. The V and J genes are TRBV7-9 and TRBJ2-7; D unresolved. This CDR3 contains 14 residues. The V and J ends lost 1 base and 3 bases respectively, with 10 bases between them. Looked up from germline, CDR1 is SEHNR and CDR2 is FQNEAQ (reference sequence). CDR3 protein: CASSLELGVYEQYF. DNA of the CDR3: TGTGCCAGCAGCTTAGAGTTGGGTGTCTACGAGCAGTACTTC.

This clonotype was observed at least ten times. The junction departs from the called germline gene at one end, perhaps through a read error. V is TRBV20-1 and J is TRBJ2-2; D is tentatively TRBD1 or TRBD2 (5 bases each). CDR1 is DFQATT, CDR2 SNEGSKA, per germline (reference sequence). The CDR3 is made up of 14 amino acids. CDR3 in amino acids: CSALPSLNTGDLFF. The CDR3 DNA follows: TGCAGTGCCCTCCCCTCCCTGAACACCGGGGACCTGTTTTTT.

This clonotype has ten or more counts. V and J are TRBV12-3 or TRBV12-4 and TRBJ2-7; a possible D gene is TRBD1 (6 bases). This CDR3 is 14 amino acids long. The ends were cut back, 4 bases at V and 7 bases at J, with 17 bases in the middle. CDR3 DNA sequence: TGTGCCAGCAGTTCCCTCACTACAGGGCTTGAGCAGTACTTC. Translated, it gives CASSSLTTGLEQYF.

This clonotype was seen ten or more times. The rearrangement uses TRBV7-3 and TRBJ2-1; 8 bases line up with TRBD2. The CDR3 runs to 16 residues. Germline CDR1 reads SGHTA; CDR2 reads FQGTGA. V was pared by 5 bases and J by 9 bases, with 15 bases of the junction left unmatched. In nucleotides, the CDR3 is TGTGCCAGCAGCCGAGGGGGGGGACTAGTCGTATCTGAGCAGTTCTTC. It yields the protein CASSRGGGLVVSEQFF.

At least ten counts were recorded for this clonotype. The V gene is TRBV28, the J gene TRBJ1-2; D perhaps matches TRBD1 (5 bases). Germline V gene sequence: CDR1 MDHEN, CDR2 SYDVKM. The CDR3 covers 17 residues. V was clipped by 4 bases and J by 2 bases, with 20 bases between them. The CDR3 bases are TGTGCCAGCAGTTCTCCAGGGCGCGGCAGCACCAACTATGGCTACACCTTC. It codes for CASSSPGRGSTNYGYTF.

This CDR3 is CASSLQATTGELFF. DNA of the CDR3: TGTGCCAGCAGCTTACAAGCTACCACCGGGGAGCTGTTTTTT. This chain links TRBV7-3 with TRBJ2-2; D unclear. The germline CDR1 and CDR2 sequences are SGHTA and FQGTGA. Trimming took 2 bases from V and 4 from J, leaving 8 bases between them. This CDR3 contains 14 residues.

This clonotype was found many times. The rearrangement uses TRBV20-1 and TRBJ2-7; the D gene is possibly TRBD2 (7 bases). From germline, CDR1 is DFQATT and CDR2 SNEGSKA (reference sequence). The CDR3 has 13 residues. The V end was cut by 3 bases, the J end by 3 bases, with 12 bases between. The CDR3 region is CSASRRGLYEQYF. CDR3 DNA: TGCAGTGCTAGCAGGCGGGGGCTCTACGAGCAGTACTTC.